The clone carrying this T cell receptor beta chain was observed a handful of times. The record originates from a study of blood T cell repertoires in COVID-19. Across the whole study: From T cells, B-cell-depleted T cells, or PBMCs came the material, which was cDNA or gDNA.

Sequencing used immunoSEQ multiplex PCR; TCRdb keeps in-frame clones, though not all of them. The data contain approximately 140,000 clones, about three quarters of them seen just once; the ten biggest clones take up approximately 17%. This clonotype originated in a man between 45 and 60 years old with acute or convalescent COVID-19. The sample taken for sequencing was peripheral blood.

The DNA of the CDR3 is TGTGCCAGCAGTGAAGGAATCAGGCTTTACGAGCAGTACGTC. This gives the protein CASSEGIRLYEQYV. This rearrangement joins TRBV2 to TRBJ2-7; D is uncertain. The CDR3 consists of 14 residues. The V and J ends lost 1 base and 4 bases respectively, with 11 bases between them. The germline V gene has CDR1 SNHLY and CDR2 FYNNEI.